Below are 32 T cell receptor beta chains sequenced from a single sample in a study of blood T cell repertoires in COVID-19. Method: immunoSEQ multiplex PCR; TCRdb's copy keeps in-frame clones and lacks some. In the table there are about 62,000 clones, 70% to 90% of which are singletons. The sample taken for sequencing was peripheral blood. The receptors were sampled from a woman aged 80 or over with acute or convalescent COVID-19.

The rearrangement joins TRBV29-1 to TRBJ2-1; no definite D call. The V end was cut by 8 bases, the J end by 6 bases, with 11 bases between. Germline CDR1 is SQVTM and CDR2 is ANQGSEA. The CDR3 sequence is 11 residues long. The CDR3 DNA is TGCAGCCAACGCACCGGCAATGAGCAGTTCTTC. Its protein product is CSQRTGNEQFF.

There are a few counts of this clone. This sequence joins TRBV7-2 and TRBJ1-3, with TRBD1 identical over 7 bases. This CDR3 spans 15 amino acids. V lost 1 base and J lost 0; bases outside the gene matches: 0. Germline lookup yields CDR1 SGHTA and CDR2 FQGNSA. For the CDR3, the DNA is TGTGCCAGCAGCTTAGACAGGGGCTCTGGAAACACCATATATTTT. It encodes CASSLDRGSGNTIYF.

This rearrangement joins TRBV24-1 to TRBJ1-2; TRBD1 matches 8 bases. V lost 2 bases to trimming and J lost 5 bases; unmatched junction nucleotides: 6. Looked up from germline, CDR1 is KGHDR and CDR2 is SFDVKD. The CDR3 has 15 amino acids. The CDR3 region has the DNA TGTGCCACCAGTGATTCAGGGCAGGGGGCGTATGGCTACACCTTC. It codes for CATSDSGQGAYGYTF.

The rearrangement uses TRBV11-2 and TRBJ1-1, with 7 bases fitting TRBD1. V lost 2 bases, J lost 1 base, and 1 base stayed unmatched. The CDR3 loop spans 14 amino acids. Germline CDR1 SGHAT, CDR2 FQNNGV. DNA for the CDR3: TGTGCCAGCAGCTTAAACAGGGGGAACACTGAAGCTTTCTTT. Residues: CASSLNRGNTEAFF.

The chain recombines TRBV27 with TRBJ1-6; TRBD1 might be the D (6 bases). The CDR3 runs 20 residues. The germline gives CDR1 MNHEY, CDR2 SMNVEV (reference sequence). V gave up 3 bases and J gave up 9 bases, with 30 bases separating them. CDR3 protein: CASSFYGRHGVSLGASPLHF. CDR3 coding DNA: TGTGCCAGCAGTTTCTACGGGCGCCATGGGGTTAGCCTGGGGGCTTCACCCCTCCACTTT.

CDR3 protein: CASKSQGHWNTEAFF. In nucleotides, the CDR3 is TGTGCCAGCAAAAGCCAGGGACATTGGAACACTGAAGCTTTCTTT. The chain has TRBV27 and TRBJ1-1; a possible D gene is TRBD1 (6 bases). Germline assignment: CDR1 MNHEY and CDR2 SMNVEV (reference sequence). This CDR3 spans 15 amino acids. Trimming removed 7 bases at V and 1 base at J, with 16 bases between.

The chain combines TRBV27 with TRBJ1-1; D ambiguous. Germline V gives CDR1 MNHEY, CDR2 SMNVEV (reference sequence). V shed 6 bases and J shed 3 bases, with 5 bases lying between them. CDR3 length: 11 amino acids. In DNA form, the CDR3 reads TGTGCCAGCAGCGGGTACACTGAAGCTTTCTTT. Its protein is CASSGYTEAFF.

This chain connects TRBV19 to TRBJ2-7; 8 bases fit TRBD1. Germline CDR1 reads LNHDA; CDR2 reads SQIVND (reference sequence). Trimming took 4 bases from V and 5 from J; bases not matched to a gene: 10. The CDR3 sequence is 15 residues long. The CDR3 is CASSNAYRGLHEQYF. The CDR3 bases are TGTGCCAGTAGTAACGCCTACAGGGGGTTGCACGAGCAGTACTTC. The full variable domain, with the rest looked up from reference TRBV19 and TRBJ2-7, is DGGITQSPKYLFRKEGQNVTLSCEQNLNHDAMYWYRQDPGQGLRLIYYSQIVNDFQKGDIAEGYSVSREKKESFPLTVTSAQKNPTAFYLCASSNAYRGLHEQYFGPGTRLTVT.

This clone has just one count. The gene calls are TRBV29-1 and TRBJ2-7, with a possible D match to TRBD1 (6 bases). The germline V gene has CDR1 SQVTM and CDR2 ANQGSEA. The CDR3 covers 13 residues. Trimming took off 5 bases at V and 3 bases at J, with 14 bases between the two ends. CDR3 sequence (DNA): TGCAGCGTTCTGGGGGCAGGGATCTACGAGCAGTACTTC. Translation: CSVLGAGIYEQYF.

The rearrangement joins TRBV7-9 to TRBJ2-7; the D is unclear. Germline V gene data show CDR1 as SEHNR and CDR2 as FQNEAQ (reference sequence). Deletions cut 3 bases from V and 9 bases from J, with 12 bases between. The CDR3 covers 12 residues. The CDR3 coding sequence is TGTGCCAGCAGCTTGAGTTTTGGCGGGCAGTACTTC. It encodes CASSLSFGGQYF. The full variable domain, in which reference TRBV7-9 and TRBJ2-7 provide the parts outside the CDR3, is DTGVSQNPRHKITKRGQNVTFRCDPISEHNRLYWYRQTLGQGPEFLTYFQNEAQLEKSRLLSDRFSAERPKGSFSTLEIQRTEQGDSAMYLCASSLSFGGQYFGPGTRLTVT.

This chain connects TRBV19 to TRBJ2-3, with D uncertain. The CDR3 has 15 residues. Germline V gene sequence: CDR1 LNHDA, CDR2 SQIVND (reference sequence). V gave up 3 bases and J gave up 2 bases, with 12 bases separating them. CDR3 amino acids: CASSISQAPTDTQYF. The CDR3 DNA follows: TGTGCCAGTAGTATCTCCCAGGCACCCACAGATACGCAGTATTTT.

CDR3 residues: CASSVYLSGLNQPQHF. CDR3 in DNA: TGTGCCAGCAGTGTTTATCTGTCAGGACTCAATCAGCCCCAGCATTTT. V gene TRBV2 combines with J gene TRBJ1-5, with D hard to call. CDR3 length equals 16 residues. Germline V CDR1 and CDR2: SNHLY, FYNNEI. V lost 4 bases to trimming and J lost 3 bases, with 16 bases between them.

The CDR3 nucleotides are TGTGCCAGCTCACCCTCAAGCGACACCGGGGGCACAGATACGCAGTATTTT. This translates into CASSPSSDTGGTDTQYF. V is TRBV18 and J is TRBJ2-3, with D possibly TRBD2 on 5 matching bases. The CDR3 is 17 amino acids. CDR1 and CDR2 (germline): KGHSH, LQKENI. The V end was cut by 3 bases, the J end by 1 base, with 17 bases between.

This clone turned up a few times. The chain links TRBV5-1 to TRBJ1-3; tentative D call: TRBD1 (6 bases). CDR1 and CDR2 (germline): SGHRS, YFSETQ. This CDR3 has 16 amino acids. V lost 0 bases and J 4 bases, leaving 14 bases between the germline ends. The chain's CDR3 is CASSLAGVVRGNTIYF. DNA of the CDR3: TGCGCCAGCAGCTTGGCAGGGGTTGTAAGAGGAAACACCATATATTTT. Complete variable domain (other parts from reference TRBV5-1 and TRBJ1-3): KAGVTQTPRYLIKTRGQQVTLSCSPISGHRSVSWYQQTPGQGLQFLFEYFSETQRNKGNFPGRFSGRQFSNSRSEMNVSTLELGDSALYLCASSLAGVVRGNTIYFGEGSWLTVV.

The rearrangement links TRBV20-1 to TRBJ1-1; D unresolved. The V gene's germline CDR1 is DFQATT and CDR2 SNEGSKA (reference sequence). Trimming pared 1 base from V and 11 bases from J, leaving 11 bases between. The CDR3 has 11 residues. DNA of the CDR3: TGCAGTGCTAGAGCACCTGACATGGCTTTCTTT. Protein product: CSARAPDMAFF.

CDR3 residues: CASSFDRVSGNTIYF. The CDR3 DNA is TGTGCCAGCAGCTTCGACAGGGTATCTGGAAACACCATATATTTT. The chain links TRBV7-6 to TRBJ1-3, with 7 bases lining up with TRBD1. The germline gives CDR1 SGHVS, CDR2 FNYEAQ. The CDR3 sequence is 15 residues long. The trim removed 3 bases at V and 1 base at J, leaving 3 bases unmatched.

This chain joins TRBV6-1 and TRBJ1-5; TRBD1 might be the D (6 bases). V lost 4 bases to trimming and J lost 0 bases, with 16 bases between them. CDR1 and CDR2 from the germline V gene are MNHNS and SASEGT. This CDR3 contains 17 residues. In DNA, the CDR3 is TGTGCCAGCAGTGCCGGGCGGGGGGCTTATAGCAATCAGCCCCAGCATTTT. Translated: CASSAGRGAYSNQPQHF.

The chain has TRBV9 and TRBJ1-2, with D uncertain. Trimming took off 3 bases at V and 0 bases at J, with 6 bases between the two ends. This CDR3 has 13 residues. CDR1 is SGDLS and CDR2 is YYNGEE in the germline V gene. CDR3 sequence (DNA): TGTGCCAGCAGCGAGCTCTCTAACTATGGCTACACCTTC. Translating gives CASSELSNYGYTF.

In its sample, this clone was seen a few times. In nucleotides, the CDR3 is TGTGCCAGCAGTTACTCGACAGTTTCGAACGAGCAGTACTTC. Encoded protein: CASSYSTVSNEQYF. The J gene is TRBJ2-7, the V gene TRBV6-5; TRBD1 is a possible D gene (5 bases). Germline V gives CDR1 MNHEY, CDR2 SVGAGI. Trimming removed 0 bases at V and 5 bases at J, with 11 bases between. The CDR3 loop spans 14 amino acids.

The chain has TRBV5-1 and TRBJ1-2; D perhaps matches TRBD1 (5 bases). With 4 bases removed from V and 5 bases from J, the gap between germline ends came to 15 bases. This CDR3 spans 14 amino acids. CDR1 is SGHRS, CDR2 YFSETQ, per germline. The CDR3 loop reads CASSPRQEGYGYTF. For the CDR3, the DNA is TGCGCCAGCAGCCCCCGGCAGGAGGGGTATGGCTACACCTTC.

This chain connects TRBV7-2 to TRBJ2-7, with 7 bases aligning to TRBD2. The germline V gene encodes CDR1 SGHTA and CDR2 FQGNSA. Trimming at V came to 0 bases and at J to 7 bases, leaving 6 bases not matched to a gene. This CDR3 has 14 amino acids. This CDR3 reads CASSLAGGGEEQYF. CDR3 bases: TGTGCCAGCAGCTTAGCGGGTGGGGGGGAGGAGCAGTACTTC.

The chain uses TRBV5-8 and TRBJ1-5, with TRBD1 matching over 7 bases. Germline loops: CDR1 SGHTS, CDR2 YDEGEE. The CDR3 is 14 amino acids. V shed 0 bases, J shed 8 bases, and the junction held 5 bases outside the gene matches. In DNA form, the CDR3 reads TGTGCCAGCAGCTTGGGACAGGGTCCTGAGCCCCAGCATTTT. As protein: CASSLGQGPEPQHF.

The rearrangement joins TRBV6-5 to TRBJ1-1, with unresolved D. Germline loops: CDR1 MNHEY, CDR2 SVGAGI. Trimming took 4 bases from V and 4 from J, leaving 19 bases between them. The CDR3 runs 16 residues. Written as DNA, the CDR3 is TGTGCCAGCAGTTCGATCTTTGAGGGTAGGATCACTGAAGCTTTCTTT. Residues: CASSSIFEGRITEAFF.

The chain links TRBV4-3 to TRBJ2-1; a weak D match, TRBD2 (5 bases). CDR1 is LGHNA, CDR2 YSLEER, per germline. Trimming stripped 2 bases from V and 0 bases from J, with 11 bases between. The CDR3 spans 16 residues. CDR3: CASSQLTRDSYNEQFF. The CDR3 nucleotides read TGCGCCAGCAGCCAACTCACTAGAGACTCCTACAATGAGCAGTTCTTC.

The chain couples TRBV2 to TRBJ2-1, with 9 bases fitting TRBD2. The V gene end was trimmed by 9 bases and the J gene end by 3 bases; junction bases not matched to a gene: 3. The CDR3 loop spans 13 amino acids. Germline values: CDR1 SNHLY, CDR2 FYNNEI. In nucleotides, the CDR3 is TGTGCCAGTCGACTAGCGGTCTACAATGAGCAGTTCTTC. Its protein product is CASRLAVYNEQFF.

This rearrangement joins TRBV11-2 to TRBJ2-5; no clear D gene. The CDR3 loop spans 16 amino acids. Trimming took off 5 bases at V and 5 bases at J, with 21 bases between the two ends. In germline, CDR1 is SGHAT, CDR2 FQNNGV. CDR3 in amino acids: CASSPRGLAVRETQYF. The CDR3 DNA is TGTGCCAGCAGCCCCCGAGGCCTGGCAGTGCGGGAGACCCAGTACTTC.

J is TRBJ2-3 and V is TRBV30; TRBD2 might be the D (6 bases). Trimming took 4 bases from V and 2 from J, leaving 13 bases between them. In germline, CDR1 is GTSNPN, CDR2 SVGIG (reference sequence). The CDR3 spans 14 residues. CDR3 sequence (DNA): TGTGCCTGGATGCGGGACTCACACACAGATACGCAGTATTTT. Encoded protein: CAWMRDSHTDTQYF.

The V and J genes are TRBV15 and TRBJ2-1; 9 nucleotides agree with TRBD1. Germline V gene lookup returns CDR1 LNHNV and CDR2 YYDKDF (reference sequence). V shed 8 bases, J shed 12 bases, and the junction held 5 bases outside the gene matches. The CDR3 is 11 residues long. CDR3 residues: CATRGTGSQFF. For the CDR3, the DNA is TGTGCCACCCGGGGGACAGGGTCGCAGTTCTTC.

The chain has TRBV9 and TRBJ2-2, with D hard to call. Germline-derived CDR1 and CDR2 are SGDLS and YYNGEE. The CDR3 runs to 16 residues. The V gene lost 2 bases and the J gene lost 3 bases, with 14 bases spanning the gap. The CDR3 sequence is CASSVRHSDDTGELFF. DNA for the CDR3: TGTGCCAGCAGCGTTCGGCACAGTGATGACACCGGGGAGCTGTTTTTT. Supplemented by reference TRBV9 and TRBJ2-2, the full variable domain reads DSGVTQTPKHLITATGQRVTLRCSPRSGDLSVYWYQQSLDQGLQFLIQYYNGEERAKGNILERFSAQQFPDLHSELNLSSLELGDSALYFCASSVRHSDDTGELFFGEGSRLTVL.

This rearrangement joins TRBV5-1 to TRBJ2-1, with 10 bases fitting TRBD2. With V trimmed by 3 bases and J by 7 bases, 7 bases remained unmatched. The CDR3 extends over 15 amino acids. Germline V CDR1 and CDR2: SGHRS, YFSETQ. Here the CDR3 DNA reads TGCGCCAGCAGCTCCGGGACTAGCGAGCTTAATGAGCAGTTCTTC. Translation: CASSSGTSELNEQFF.

V usage is TRBV2 and J usage is TRBJ2-5, with a tentative D call TRBD2 (7 bases). Germline V gives CDR1 SNHLY, CDR2 FYNNEI. The CDR3 contains 14 residues. V dropped 4 bases and J dropped 2 bases, with 11 bases sitting between them. The CDR3 region is CASSGGGLQETQYF. CDR3 DNA sequence: TGTGCCAGCAGTGGGGGGGGCTTACAAGAGACCCAGTACTTC.

The chain has TRBV27 and TRBJ1-1; tentatively, D is TRBD1 (6 bases). The ends were cut back, 5 bases at V and 8 bases at J, with 21 bases in the middle. Germline CDR1 is MNHEY and CDR2 is SMNVEV (reference sequence). The CDR3 contains 15 residues. This CDR3 reads CASSPVTGRTLEAFF. In nucleotides, the CDR3 is TGTGCCAGCAGTCCCGTTACAGGGAGAACCCTGGAAGCTTTCTTT.